Listed below are T cell receptor beta chains from one sample, sequenced in a study of T cells in Graves' hyperthyroidism and ophthalmopathy. Each CDR3 protein gets one entry after TCRdb re-called the multiplex PCR reads with MiXCR. Among about 610,000 distinct CDR3 sequences listed, roughly 14% were seen once. The material sequenced was blood. The receptors shown here come from a middle-aged woman with Graves' ophthalmopathy. Each CDR3 is given with its conserved first and last residue. Each record gives: V gene, clone size, D gene, J gene, CDR3 protein, CDR3 DNA. The D gene is left open where the match is weak. Clone size appears in some rows only: once, few, many, or a class for an expanded clone.

v_call: TRBV4-3
clone_size: -
d_call: -
j_call: TRBJ1-1
cdr3_aa: CASTQAMNTEAFF
cdr3_nt: TGCGCCAGCACACAGGCGATGAACACTGAAGCTTTCTTT

v_call: TRBV30
clone_size: -
d_call: TRBD2
j_call: TRBJ2-5
cdr3_aa: CAWSRTRKETQYF
cdr3_nt: TGTGCCTGGAGTCGGACTAGGAAAGAGACCCAGTACTTC

v_call: TRBV6-5
clone_size: many
d_call: -
j_call: TRBJ2-2
cdr3_aa: CASSYSIGAGELFF
cdr3_nt: TGTGCCAGCAGTTACTCGATAGGGGCCGGGGAGCTGTTTTTT

v_call: TRBV25-1
clone_size: many
d_call: -
j_call: TRBJ2-1
cdr3_aa: CASSEYSGANEQFF
cdr3_nt: TGTGCCAGCAGTGAGTACAGCGGCGCCAATGAGCAGTTCTTC

v_call: TRBV28
clone_size: many
d_call: TRBD2
j_call: TRBJ2-7
cdr3_aa: CASSLTGTSYEQYF
cdr3_nt: TGTGCCAGCAGCTTAACGGGGACTAGCTACGAGCAGTACTTC

v_call: TRBV27
clone_size: -
d_call: TRBD1
j_call: TRBJ2-7
cdr3_aa: CASTPTGPHSYEQYF
cdr3_nt: TGTGCCAGCACCCCGACAGGGCCCCACTCCTACGAGCAGTACTTC

v_call: TRBV27
clone_size: many
d_call: TRBD1
j_call: TRBJ1-2
cdr3_aa: CASGRQGSNYGYTF
cdr3_nt: TGTGCCAGCGGCAGACAGGGGTCTAACTATGGCTACACCTTC

v_call: TRBV12-3/TRBV12-4
clone_size: many
d_call: -
j_call: TRBJ1-2
cdr3_aa: CASSPGRLYGYTF
cdr3_nt: TGTGCCAGCAGTCCCGGACGCCTCTATGGCTACACCTTC

v_call: TRBV28
clone_size: -
d_call: TRBD1
j_call: TRBJ2-7
cdr3_aa: CASSRTQGGEQYF
cdr3_nt: TGTGCCAGCAGTAGAACACAGGGGGGCGAGCAGTACTTC

v_call: TRBV7-9
clone_size: -
d_call: TRBD1
j_call: TRBJ1-1
cdr3_aa: CASSWTGPDAFF
cdr3_nt: TGTGCCAGCAGCTGGACAGGGCCCGACGCTTTCTTT

v_call: TRBV5-1
clone_size: few
d_call: TRBD1
j_call: TRBJ2-2
cdr3_aa: CASGVSGQTTGELFF
cdr3_nt: TGCGCCAGTGGGGTGTCGGGACAGACGACCGGGGAGCTGTTTTTT

v_call: TRBV6-2/TRBV6-3
clone_size: many
d_call: TRBD1
j_call: TRBJ1-1
cdr3_aa: CASSYGTEGTEAFF
cdr3_nt: TGTGCCAGCAGTTATGGGACAGAGGGGACTGAAGCTTTCTTT

v_call: TRBV30
clone_size: few
d_call: TRBD1
j_call: TRBJ1-1
cdr3_aa: CAWSTGQGPTEAFF
cdr3_nt: TGTGCCTGGAGTACTGGACAGGGTCCCACTGAAGCTTTCTTT

v_call: TRBV19
clone_size: many
d_call: -
j_call: TRBJ2-7
cdr3_aa: CASSMYREEQYF
cdr3_nt: TGTGCCAGTAGTATGTACAGAGAAGAGCAGTACTTC

v_call: TRBV12-3/TRBV12-4
clone_size: many
d_call: TRBD1
j_call: TRBJ2-2
cdr3_aa: CASRQGARTGELFF
cdr3_nt: TGTGCCAGCAGGCAGGGGGCGCGAACCGGGGAGCTGTTTTTT

v_call: TRBV14
clone_size: many
d_call: -
j_call: TRBJ2-5
cdr3_aa: CASSQLLGRETQYF
cdr3_nt: TGTGCCAGCAGCCAGTTGCTAGGTCGGGAGACCCAGTACTTC

v_call: TRBV7-9
clone_size: few
d_call: -
j_call: TRBJ1-2
cdr3_aa: CASSAGGTDNYGYTF
cdr3_nt: TGTGCCAGCAGCGCTGGCGGGACGGACAACTATGGCTACACCTTC

v_call: TRBV6-1
clone_size: -
d_call: TRBD1
j_call: TRBJ1-4
cdr3_aa: CASSRTGNNEKLFF
cdr3_nt: TGTGCCAGCAGCCGGACAGGGAATAATGAAAAACTGTTTTTT

v_call: TRBV12-3/TRBV12-4
clone_size: -
d_call: -
j_call: TRBJ1-1
cdr3_aa: CASTLSVAFEAFF
cdr3_nt: TGTGCCAGCACTTTGTCCGTCGCGTTTGAAGCTTTCTTT

v_call: TRBV9
clone_size: -
d_call: -
j_call: TRBJ2-7
cdr3_aa: CASSVGADEGVREQYF
cdr3_nt: TGTGCCAGCAGCGTAGGAGCGGATGAAGGGGTTAGGGAGCAGTACTTC

v_call: TRBV6-1
clone_size: -
d_call: TRBD2
j_call: TRBJ2-5
cdr3_aa: CASSQLAGFPRETQYF
cdr3_nt: TGTGCCAGCAGTCAACTAGCGGGATTCCCCCGGGAGACCCAGTACTTC

v_call: TRBV11-2
clone_size: many
d_call: TRBD1
j_call: TRBJ2-7
cdr3_aa: CASSRTGTYEQYF
cdr3_nt: TGTGCCAGCAGCAGGACAGGGACCTACGAGCAGTACTTC

v_call: TRBV20-1
clone_size: many
d_call: TRBD2
j_call: TRBJ2-7
cdr3_aa: CSARPSGWSYEQYF
cdr3_nt: TGCAGTGCTAGGCCTAGCGGTTGGTCCTACGAGCAGTACTTC

v_call: TRBV19
clone_size: -
d_call: -
j_call: TRBJ1-3
cdr3_aa: CASSTSGTPSGNTIYF
cdr3_nt: TGTGCCAGTAGCACCTCCGGGACACCCTCTGGAAACACCATATATTTT

v_call: TRBV2
clone_size: few
d_call: -
j_call: TRBJ2-4
cdr3_aa: CASSEEVVAKNIQYF
cdr3_nt: TGTGCCAGCAGTGAGGAGGTCGTAGCCAAAAACATTCAGTACTTC

v_call: TRBV29-1
clone_size: many
d_call: -
j_call: TRBJ1-2
cdr3_aa: CSGLRGGEHGYTF
cdr3_nt: TGCAGCGGCTTACGGGGAGGGGAGCATGGCTACACCTTC

v_call: TRBV6-1
clone_size: -
d_call: TRBD1
j_call: TRBJ1-2
cdr3_aa: CATSENDRDAYTF
cdr3_nt: TGTGCCACCAGTGAAAACGACAGGGATGCCTACACCTTC

v_call: TRBV19
clone_size: many
d_call: -
j_call: TRBJ1-3
cdr3_aa: CASSTLTVENTIYF
cdr3_nt: TGTGCCAGTAGTACTCTGACAGTGGAAAACACCATATATTTT

v_call: TRBV28
clone_size: many
d_call: -
j_call: TRBJ1-1
cdr3_aa: CASSPGVLHREVNTEAFF
cdr3_nt: TGTGCCAGCAGTCCTGGAGTGCTCCACAGGGAAGTTAACACTGAAGCTTTCTTT

v_call: TRBV5-1
clone_size: few
d_call: TRBD1
j_call: TRBJ1-3
cdr3_aa: CASSAQTGLSGNTIYF
cdr3_nt: TGCGCCAGCAGCGCCCAGACAGGGCTCTCTGGAAACACCATATATTTT

v_call: TRBV7-9
clone_size: many
d_call: -
j_call: TRBJ2-7
cdr3_aa: CASSPSWGASYEQYF
cdr3_nt: TGTGCCAGCAGCCCCAGTTGGGGGGCGTCCTACGAGCAGTACTTC

v_call: TRBV10-3
clone_size: many
d_call: TRBD1
j_call: TRBJ1-2
cdr3_aa: CAISSRLTGGNYGYTF
cdr3_nt: TGTGCCATCAGCTCGAGATTGACAGGGGGTAACTATGGCTACACCTTC

v_call: TRBV6-1
clone_size: many
d_call: -
j_call: TRBJ1-2
cdr3_aa: CASKGIYGYTF
cdr3_nt: TGTGCCAGCAAGGGTATTTATGGCTACACCTTC

v_call: TRBV2
clone_size: many
d_call: -
j_call: TRBJ1-6
cdr3_aa: CASSGDGQNNSPLHF
cdr3_nt: TGTGCCAGCAGTGGGGACGGGCAGAACAATTCACCCCTCCACTTT

v_call: TRBV28
clone_size: many
d_call: TRBD1
j_call: TRBJ1-2
cdr3_aa: CASLRQGARLYGYTF
cdr3_nt: TGTGCCAGCCTACGACAGGGGGCGCGACTCTATGGCTACACCTTC

v_call: TRBV11-1
clone_size: -
d_call: -
j_call: TRBJ2-7
cdr3_aa: CASSPTPGYEQYF
cdr3_nt: TGTGCCAGCAGCCCTACCCCGGGCTACGAGCAGTACTTC

v_call: TRBV19
clone_size: many
d_call: -
j_call: TRBJ2-3
cdr3_aa: CASSTPGGDTQYF
cdr3_nt: TGTGCCAGTAGTACCCCCGGCGGGGATACGCAGTATTTT

v_call: TRBV20-1
clone_size: many
d_call: -
j_call: TRBJ1-5
cdr3_aa: CSAREALFWEFSNQPQHF
cdr3_nt: TGCAGTGCTAGGGAGGCCCTCTTCTGGGAATTTAGCAATCAGCCCCAGCATTTT

v_call: TRBV6-2/TRBV6-3
clone_size: few
d_call: -
j_call: TRBJ1-1
cdr3_aa: CASSYYIRTEAFF
cdr3_nt: TGTGCCAGCAGTTATTATATACGCACTGAAGCTTTCTTT

v_call: TRBV28
clone_size: many
d_call: TRBD2
j_call: TRBJ2-3
cdr3_aa: CASSPGGLIATDTQYF
cdr3_nt: TGTGCCAGCAGTCCCGGGGGACTAATAGCAACAGATACGCAGTATTTT

v_call: TRBV6-2/TRBV6-3
clone_size: many
d_call: -
j_call: TRBJ2-7
cdr3_aa: CASSYSKGEQYF
cdr3_nt: TGTGCCAGCAGTTACTCGAAGGGCGAGCAGTACTTC

v_call: TRBV5-1
clone_size: many
d_call: -
j_call: TRBJ1-1
cdr3_aa: CASSPEGLAEAFF
cdr3_nt: TGCGCCAGCAGCCCTGAGGGGTTGGCTGAAGCTTTCTTT

v_call: TRBV29-1
clone_size: many
d_call: TRBD2
j_call: TRBJ2-3
cdr3_aa: CSVEPRTSGRSDTQYF
cdr3_nt: TGCAGCGTTGAACCGCGGACTAGCGGGAGGTCAGATACGCAGTATTTT

v_call: TRBV6-1
clone_size: -
d_call: -
j_call: TRBJ1-2
cdr3_aa: CASSEWDGDGYTF
cdr3_nt: TGTGCCAGCAGTGAATGGGACGGTGATGGCTACACCTTC

v_call: TRBV29-1
clone_size: few
d_call: -
j_call: TRBJ1-2
cdr3_aa: CSVENLYGYTF
cdr3_nt: TGCAGCGTTGAAAACTTATATGGCTACACCTTC

v_call: TRBV5-6
clone_size: many
d_call: -
j_call: TRBJ1-1
cdr3_aa: CASSLAAGGAFF
cdr3_nt: TGTGCCAGCAGCTTGGCGGCGGGGGGAGCTTTCTTT

v_call: TRBV6-1
clone_size: few
d_call: TRBD1
j_call: TRBJ2-7
cdr3_aa: CASSRDRGAEQYF
cdr3_nt: TGTGCCAGCAGTCGGGACAGGGGGGCCGAGCAGTACTTC

v_call: TRBV12-3/TRBV12-4
clone_size: many
d_call: -
j_call: TRBJ2-5
cdr3_aa: CASSKGPGGETQYF
cdr3_nt: TGTGCCAGCAGTAAGGGGCCAGGGGGGGAGACCCAGTACTTC

v_call: TRBV2
clone_size: many
d_call: -
j_call: TRBJ2-2
cdr3_aa: CASRTRQNTGELFF
cdr3_nt: TGTGCCAGTCGGACAAGACAGAACACCGGGGAGCTGTTTTTT

v_call: TRBV6-1
clone_size: -
d_call: -
j_call: TRBJ1-5
cdr3_aa: CASRSGTDNQPQHF
cdr3_nt: TGTGCCAGCAGGTCCGGGACGGATAATCAGCCCCAGCATTTT